Shown below are 3 T cell receptor beta chains from a single sample sequenced in a study of T cells in women clearing cervical HPV infection (dated by TCRdb to between 2017 and 2018). Libraries came from the immunoSEQ multiplex PCR assay. TCRdb carries this immuneACCESS record with in-frame sequences only. Its versions omit some clonotypes, under half of them owing to an unresolved V gene in the studies checked, with the rest unexplained. This sample's table contains about 15,000 clones. Less than 8% of the sample lies in the top ten. Sequenced material: blood buffy coat. The receptors here all came from a woman between 18 and 70 years old with a cervical HPV16 infection that either progressed to CIN3+ or cleared (not recorded which).

Concerning this clone itself: The missing CDR3 end, 3 residues past where the read stops, is filled in from the germline J gene. The chain employs TRBV7-9 and TRBJ1-4; the match to TRBD1 covers 9 bases. Germline trimming cut 5 bases from V and 6 bases from J; bases unmatched to any gene: 7. Germline-derived CDR1 and CDR2 are SEHNR and FQNEAQ (reference sequence). CDR3 size: 15 residues. The CDR3 DNA, read in part, is TGTGCCAGCAGCATAAAGGGACAGGGACATGAAAAA. Protein: CASSIKGQGHEK. The whole CDR3 sequence is CASSIKGQGHEKLFF.

A remark on this clone: The read ends 3 residues shy of where the CDR3 ends; the end is completed using the germline J gene. The chain recombines TRBV2 with TRBJ2-1, with 8 bases identical to TRBD2. The germline V gene encodes CDR1 SNHLY and CDR2 FYNNEI. CDR3 length: 15 residues. V trimming: 5 bases; J trimming: 6 bases; junction bases outside the gene matches: 9. The CDR3 spells CASSLAGRQGNEQFF. The CDR3 bases that were read are TGTGCCAGCAGTTTAGCGGGGAGGCAGGGCAATGAG.

About this clone: Read data end 3 residues before the CDR3 end; the end is taken from the germline J gene. The V call is TRBV10-3, the J call TRBJ1-2; D not resolved. V was pared by 10 bases and J by 6 bases, with 12 bases between. The germline V gene encodes CDR1 ENHRY and CDR2 SYGVKD. CDR3 length equals 11 residues. CDR3 bases read: TGTGCCACGAGAAGTGAGCATGGC. Its translation is CATRSEHG. The entire CDR3 protein reads CATRSEHGYTF.